A single sample is the source of the 8 T cell receptor beta chains below, sequenced in a study of CD4 T cells in relation to SARS-CoV-2 and coronaviruses. Profiled with immunoSEQ multiplex PCR; TCRdb holds only in-frame clones, not every one. The sample gives approximately 17,000 clones, 79% of which show up once; under 13% is in the top ten. Their specific antigens are unknown. Before the COVID-19 pandemic, during about 2010-2018, CD4+ T cells were taken from unexposed donors. Isolation of CD4+ T cells took place after nine to ten days in culture. Sequenced material: CD4+ T cells from PBMCs, cultured in vitro. The receptors shown here come from a human donor in good health.

V usage is TRBV28 and J usage is TRBJ1-4; D not resolved. Trimming shortened V by 3 bases and J by 4 bases, and 12 bases separated the two germline ends. The germline V gene encodes CDR1 MDHEN and CDR2 SYDVKM. The CDR3 contains 15 residues. The CDR3 region has the DNA TGTGCCAGCAGTTTTGGCGGAGCGGGTAATGAAAAACTGTTTTTT. Protein sequence: CASSFGGAGNEKLFF. Using reference TRBV28 and TRBJ1-4 for the parts outside the CDR3, the full variable domain is DVKVTQSSRYLVKRTGEKVFLECVQDMDHENMFWYRQDPGLGLRLIYFSYDVKMKEKGDIPEGYSVSREKKERFSLILESASTNQTSMYLCASSFGGAGNEKLFFGSGTQLSVL.

The J gene is TRBJ2-3, the V gene TRBV6-2 or TRBV6-3; TRBD2 is a possible D gene (7 bases). The CDR3 extends over 17 amino acids. Germline V gene lookup returns CDR1 MNHEY and CDR2 SVGEGT. Trimming pared 6 bases from V and 3 bases from J, leaving 22 bases between. The CDR3 sequence is CASSPRLWGGATDTQYF. CDR3 DNA sequence: TGTGCCAGCAGCCCCCGCCTATGGGGGGGGGCGACAGATACGCAGTATTTT.

For the CDR3, the DNA is TGTGCCAGCAGTTACTCGACCACAGGGATAGATACGCAGTATTTT. This sequence encodes CASSYSTTGIDTQYF. V usage is TRBV6-2 or TRBV6-3 and J usage is TRBJ2-3; perhaps TRBD1 as D (6 bases). Trimming removed 0 bases from V and 5 bases from J, with 12 bases in between. The CDR3 contains 15 residues. CDR1 and CDR2 (germline): MNHEY, SVGEGT.

The chain has TRBV6-1 and TRBJ2-7; D uncertain. In germline, CDR1 is MNHNS, CDR2 SASEGT. V gave up 2 bases and J gave up 7 bases, with 6 bases separating them. CDR3 size: 11 residues. CDR3 sequence (DNA): TGTGCCAGCAGTGAACTGTGGGAGCAGTACTTC. Protein sequence: CASSELWEQYF.

The gene calls are TRBV6-5 and TRBJ1-2; tentative D call: TRBD1 (5 bases). The V and J ends lost 6 bases and 0 bases respectively, with 14 bases between them. Germline CDR1 reads MNHEY; CDR2 reads SVGAGI. The CDR3 covers 15 residues. The CDR3 coding sequence is TGTGCCAGCAGCGCCACGGGACTCACTAACTATGGCTACACCTTC. Protein product: CASSATGLTNYGYTF.

The rearrangement uses TRBV11-3 and TRBJ2-1, with D perhaps given as TRBD1 or TRBD2 (6 bases each). Germline CDR1 and CDR2: SGHNT and YENEEA. Between the trimmed V and J ends, which lost 5 bases and 7 bases, there was a span of 15 bases. There are 14 residues in the CDR3. This CDR3 reads CASSPGATLNEQFF. The CDR3 nucleotides are TGTGCCAGCAGCCCGGGGGCTACTCTTAATGAGCAGTTCTTC.

This clone showed up just once. Written as DNA, the CDR3 is TGTGCCAGCAGCCGCACAGGGTTTTCTGGAAACACCATATATTTT. Protein product: CASSRTGFSGNTIYF. J is TRBJ1-3 and V is TRBV5-6; perhaps TRBD1 as D (6 bases). Germline CDR1 is SGHDT and CDR2 is YYEEEE. CDR3 length: 15 residues. Trimming removed 4 bases at V and 1 base at J, with 12 bases between.

This rearrangement joins TRBV30 to TRBJ1-3; tentatively, D is TRBD1 (5 bases). This CDR3 comprises 15 residues. The V gene lost 0 bases and the J gene lost 4 bases, with 13 bases spanning the gap. CDR1 is GTSNPN, CDR2 SVGIG, per germline (reference sequence). CDR3 bases: TGTGCCTGGAGTGTAGGACAATGGGGAGGAAACACCATATATTTT. As protein: CAWSVGQWGGNTIYF.